This is a list of T cell receptor beta chains from one sample in a study of blood T cell repertoires in COVID-19. Assay: immunoSEQ multiplex PCR; the TCRdb copy retains only in-frame clones and omits some. Of some 62,000 clones in the sample, 70% to 90% were seen once. The sample comprised peripheral blood. These TCRs come from a woman older than 75 with acute or convalescent COVID-19. Each CDR3 is given without its conserved first and last residue. D genes are given only for firm matches. Size tells how often a clone was seen (once, few, many) or the class of an expanded clone, and some rows leave it out.

TRBV6-6 NA NA ASRRESDTNTGELF
TRBV9 NA TRBD1 ASSVQGAYSGNTIY
TRBV7-9 NA NA ASSSRTGELF
TRBV7-2 NA NA ASSFRPDSAYGYT
TRBV6-5 NA NA ASSYRGSLRNTEAF
TRBV7-2 NA TRBD1 ASSSTGTGGNQPQH
TRBV5-4 NA NA ASSLQGAGNTIY
TRBV18 NA TRBD1 ASSPGTGLNTGELF
TRBV23-1 once TRBD2 ASSLSGEPSKRVYEQY
TRBV19 NA TRBD1 ASSLMTGIRYQPQH
TRBV18 NA TRBD2 ASSPGETSGGAYNEQF
TRBV5-1 once TRBD1 ASSPGQGDTEAF
TRBV5-8 NA NA ASSPQGKTYEQY
TRBV10-1 once NA ASSEAGVTEAF
TRBV6-2/TRBV6-3 NA NA ASSPNRVSKAF
TRBV30 NA NA AWSVRGGWGYT
TRBV30 few TRBD1 AWGTTGGWEKLF
TRBV7-3 NA TRBD2 ASSLQAGDWETQY
TRBV5-1 NA TRBD2 ASSLPTSGGYNEQF
TRBV6-5 NA TRBD1 ASSSTGVHQPQH
TRBV24-1 few NA ATSSPAEGYTGELF
TRBV6-5 NA TRBD1 ASSYSERRGKYEQY
TRBV9 NA TRBD2 ASSVASGVYNEQF
TRBV6-5 NA NA ASRKQVSYEQY
TRBV4-1 few NA ASSQPLRTGGRNNEQF
TRBV15 NA TRBD1 ATSSPGQVLYGANVLT
TRBV20-1 NA TRBD1 SASQGDYGYT
TRBV29-1 once NA SVVEDTQY
TRBV6-2/TRBV6-3 NA TRBD2 ASSFAGGGELF
TRBV19 NA NA ASSIAAGTTEAF
TRBV11-3 NA NA ASSFRQGGELF
TRBV5-4 NA NA ASSSEGSTNEKLF
TRBV4-1 few TRBD1 ASSQPDRASQETQY
TRBV12-3/TRBV12-4 NA NA ASSPQVAEKLF
TRBV3-1/TRBV3-2 few NA ASSQVAVKGELF
TRBV4-3 NA NA ASSQSTAEKLF
TRBV5-1 NA TRBD2 ASSLSPAGVGNEQF
TRBV6-6 NA TRBD2 ASCLAGSETQY
TRBV13 NA NA ASKSDSYEQY